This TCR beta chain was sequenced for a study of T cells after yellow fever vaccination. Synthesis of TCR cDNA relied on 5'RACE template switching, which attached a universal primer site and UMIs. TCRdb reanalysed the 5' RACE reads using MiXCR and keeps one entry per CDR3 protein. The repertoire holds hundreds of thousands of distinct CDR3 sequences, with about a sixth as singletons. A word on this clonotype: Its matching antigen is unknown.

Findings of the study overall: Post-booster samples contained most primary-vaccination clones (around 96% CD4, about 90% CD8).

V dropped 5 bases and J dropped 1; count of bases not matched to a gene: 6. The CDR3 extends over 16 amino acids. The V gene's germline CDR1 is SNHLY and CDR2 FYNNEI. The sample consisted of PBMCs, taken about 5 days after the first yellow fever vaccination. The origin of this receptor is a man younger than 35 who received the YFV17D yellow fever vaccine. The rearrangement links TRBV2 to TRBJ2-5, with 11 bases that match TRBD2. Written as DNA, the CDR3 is TGTGCCAGCAGTCCGACTGGGACTAGCGGCCAAGAGACCCAGTACTTC. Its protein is CASSPTGTSGQETQYF. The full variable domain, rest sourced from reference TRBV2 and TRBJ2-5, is EPEVTQTPSHQVTQMGQEVILRCVPISNHLYFYWYRQILGQKVEFLVSFYNNEISEKSEIFDDQFSVERPDGSNFTLKIRSTKLEDSAMYFCASSPTGTSGQETQYFGPGTRLLVL.